This T cell receptor (beta chain) was sequenced in a study of human T cells and chemical hapten exposure. Time point of the sample: healthy volunteer bleed at 6 weeks. Unfractionated whole blood yielded the extracted total RNA. This clonotype has ten or more counts. The CDR3 runs to 13 residues. V was cut by 1 base and J by 5 bases, with 9 bases left in between. From germline, CDR1 is SGHAT and CDR2 FQNNGV. Authors' data handling: Sample TCR totals centred on a median of approximately 96,000, ranging about 20,000 to 700,000. TCRdb independently ran MiXCR on the RACE reads; one entry per CDR3 protein. The authors' filters were not applied to this entry. The top ten clones hold 9.5% to 15% of a sample with tens of thousands of distinct CDR3 sequences, approximately 5.5% of them seen once.

Sequenced material: whole blood. The J gene is TRBJ2-7, the V gene TRBV11-2; D call uncertain. This clonotype was sampled from a human donor in good health. Some clones in this sample may be carry-over from other donors' samples. Written as DNA, the CDR3 is TGTGCCAGCAGCTTAGGGAGAGAGAACGAGCAGTACTTC. Its translation: CASSLGRENEQYF.